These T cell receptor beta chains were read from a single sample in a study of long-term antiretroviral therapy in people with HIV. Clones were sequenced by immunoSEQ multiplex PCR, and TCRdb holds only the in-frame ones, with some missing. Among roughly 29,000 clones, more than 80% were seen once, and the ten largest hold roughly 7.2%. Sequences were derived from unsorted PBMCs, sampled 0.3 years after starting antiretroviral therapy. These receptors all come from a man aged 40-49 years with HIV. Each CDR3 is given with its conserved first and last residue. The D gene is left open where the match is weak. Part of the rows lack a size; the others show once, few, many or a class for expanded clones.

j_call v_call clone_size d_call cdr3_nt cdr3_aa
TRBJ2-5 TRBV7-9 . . TGTGCCAGCAGCTTGGCCTGGACTACCTACCAAGAGACCCAGTACTTC CASSLAWTTYQETQYF
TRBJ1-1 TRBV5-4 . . TGTGCCAGCAGCTTAATCGGTGAAGCTTTCTTT CASSLIGEAFF
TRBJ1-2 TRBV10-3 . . TGTGCCATCAGTGAGGGTGGCATCTCGGACTATGGCTACACCTTC CAISEGGISDYGYTF
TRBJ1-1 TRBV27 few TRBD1 TGTGCCAGCAGTTTCCTTCACAGGGGAGAGGGCGACACTGAAGCTTTCTTT CASSFLHRGEGDTEAFF
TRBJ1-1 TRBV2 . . TGTGCCAGCATGGCAGGGGTAAACACTGAAGCTTTCTTT CASMAGVNTEAFF
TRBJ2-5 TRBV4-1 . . TGCGCCAGCAGCCAAGGAAGACAGGGAGGAGAGACCCAGTACTTC CASSQGRQGGETQYF
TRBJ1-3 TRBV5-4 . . TGTGCCAGCACTTCTAGGGGCCCTGGAAACACCATATATTTT CASTSRGPGNTIYF
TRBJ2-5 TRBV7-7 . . TGTGCCAGCAGCTCCACTGGCAGGGACGAGACCCAGTACTTC CASSSTGRDETQYF
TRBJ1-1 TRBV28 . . TGTGCCAGCAGTTCCCCTCCAGGGAATCCCATGAACACTGAAGCTTTCTTT CASSSPPGNPMNTEAFF
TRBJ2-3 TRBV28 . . TGTGCCACCCAACCGGCGGGATTCACAGATACGCAGTATTTT CATQPAGFTDTQYF
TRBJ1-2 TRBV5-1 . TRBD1 TGCGCCAGCAGCCCCGGACAGGGAGATAACTATGGCTACACCTTC CASSPGQGDNYGYTF
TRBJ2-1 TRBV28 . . TGTGCCAGCGACGGGCTGGGGAATGAGCAGTTCTTC CASDGLGNEQFF
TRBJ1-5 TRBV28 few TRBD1 TGTGCCACTCAGGGGGGAGGGTATCAGCCCCAGCATTTT CATQGGGYQPQHF
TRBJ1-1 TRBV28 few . TGTGCCAGCAGTTTAGGGGCTGAAGCTTTCTTT CASSLGAEAFF
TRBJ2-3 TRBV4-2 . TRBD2 TGTGCCAGCAGCCAAGAGCAGCGGGAGCGAGGCACAGATACGCAGTATTTT CASSQEQRERGTDTQYF
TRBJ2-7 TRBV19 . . TGTGCCAGTAGTATGAGGGCGGAGTCCTACGAGCAGTACTTC CASSMRAESYEQYF
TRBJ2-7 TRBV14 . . TGTGCCAGCAGCCAAGGACGGCAGAGCTACGAGCAGTACTTC CASSQGRQSYEQYF
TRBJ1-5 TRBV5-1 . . TGCGCCAGCAGCTTGGAACCGGGGATGAGACAGCCCCAGCATTTT CASSLEPGMRQPQHF
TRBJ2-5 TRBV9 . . TGTGCCAGCAGCGCCGGACGGTTTCTCCAAGAGACCCAGTACTTC CASSAGRFLQETQYF
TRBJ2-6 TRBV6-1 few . TGTGCCAGCAGTGCGAGGACATCGGGGGCCAACGTCCTGACTTTC CASSARTSGANVLTF
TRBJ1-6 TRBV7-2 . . TGTGCCAGCACCACGGGACTTACTTATTCACCCCTCCACTTT CASTTGLTYSPLHF
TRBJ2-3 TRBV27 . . TGTGCCAGCAGTTTATCGAGAGGGTGGAATCCCCCGTATTTT CASSLSRGWNPPYF
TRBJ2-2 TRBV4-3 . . TGCGCCAGCAGCCAGGGGGCACAAACCGGGGAGCTGTTTTTT CASSQGAQTGELFF
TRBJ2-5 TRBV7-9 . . TGTGCCAGCAGCACCGGCCCGACCCAGTACTTC CASSTGPTQYF
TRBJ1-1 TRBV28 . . TGTGCCAGCAGTCCCGGATGGCTTGGCATCATGAACACTGAAGCTTTCTTT CASSPGWLGIMNTEAFF
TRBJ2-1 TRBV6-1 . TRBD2 TGTGCCAGCAGTGTCTCTAGCGGGGGGGCCTACAATGAGCAGTTCTTC CASSVSSGGAYNEQFF
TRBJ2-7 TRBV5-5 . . TGTGCCAGCAGACCAAGCTCCTACGAGCAGTACTTC CASRPSSYEQYF
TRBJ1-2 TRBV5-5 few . TGTGCCAGCAGCTTAGGCAGCTATGGCTACACCTTC CASSLGSYGYTF
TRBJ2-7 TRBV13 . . TGTGCCAGCAGCTTGAGGGGGAGGACCTACGAGCAGTACTTC CASSLRGRTYEQYF
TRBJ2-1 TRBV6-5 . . TGTGCCAGCAGCGTCTCCCAGGCGAGCCCGACAGAGCAGTTCTTC CASSVSQASPTEQFF
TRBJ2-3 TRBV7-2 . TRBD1 TGTGCCAGCAGCCCTGGGACAGGGAGGGGTAACACAGATACGCAGTATTTT CASSPGTGRGNTDTQYF
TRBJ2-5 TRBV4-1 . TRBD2 TGCGCCAGCAGCCAGGGACTAGCGGACTTCCAAGAGACCCAGTACTTC CASSQGLADFQETQYF
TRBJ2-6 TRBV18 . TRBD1 TGTGCCAGCTCACCAACCGGACAGGGCCACTCTGGGGCCAACGTCCTGACTTTC CASSPTGQGHSGANVLTF
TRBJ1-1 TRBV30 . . TGTGCCTGGAAAAACAGGGAGAACACTGAAGCTTTCTTT CAWKNRENTEAFF
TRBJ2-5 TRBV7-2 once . TGTGCCAGCAGCTTGGGCCTCTGGGAGACCCAGTACTTC CASSLGLWETQYF
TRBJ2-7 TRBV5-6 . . TGTGCCAGCAGCCGCTGGGGGACCTACGAGCAGTACTTC CASSRWGTYEQYF
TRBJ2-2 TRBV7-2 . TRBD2 TGTGCCAGCAGCTTAAATGGGCAGCGGGGCACCGGGGAGCTGTTTTTT CASSLNGQRGTGELFF
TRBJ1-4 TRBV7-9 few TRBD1 TGTGCCAGCAGCTTAGTGGGACAGGGTCGTGAAAAACTGTTTTTT CASSLVGQGREKLFF
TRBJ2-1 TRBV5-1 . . TGCGCCAGCAGCTCGACTAGGTACAATGAGCAGTTCTTC CASSSTRYNEQFF
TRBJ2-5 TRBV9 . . TGTGCCAGCAGCGCGGGTCAGGGAGAGTACCAAGAGACCCAGTACTTC CASSAGQGEYQETQYF
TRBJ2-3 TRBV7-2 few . TGTGCCAGCACGCCCCAGCTAGGGACAGATACGCAGTATTTT CASTPQLGTDTQYF
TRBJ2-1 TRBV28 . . TGTGCCAGCAGTTTTGGCAGCCCCAATGAGCAGTTCTTC CASSFGSPNEQFF
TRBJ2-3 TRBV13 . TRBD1 TGTGCCAGTAACAGGGGAGAGCCCACAGATACGCAGTATTTT CASNRGEPTDTQYF
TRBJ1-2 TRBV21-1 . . TGTGCCAGCAGCAAAGAGAACAGGGTGAGGTATGGCTACACCTTC CASSKENRVRYGYTF
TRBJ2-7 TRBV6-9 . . TGTGCCAGCAGTTACTCAGGGTTGGGGTCCTACGAGCAGTACTTC CASSYSGLGSYEQYF
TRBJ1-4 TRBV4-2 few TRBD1 TGTGCCAGCAGCAAGACAGGGGACACTGAAAAACTGTTTTTT CASSKTGDTEKLFF